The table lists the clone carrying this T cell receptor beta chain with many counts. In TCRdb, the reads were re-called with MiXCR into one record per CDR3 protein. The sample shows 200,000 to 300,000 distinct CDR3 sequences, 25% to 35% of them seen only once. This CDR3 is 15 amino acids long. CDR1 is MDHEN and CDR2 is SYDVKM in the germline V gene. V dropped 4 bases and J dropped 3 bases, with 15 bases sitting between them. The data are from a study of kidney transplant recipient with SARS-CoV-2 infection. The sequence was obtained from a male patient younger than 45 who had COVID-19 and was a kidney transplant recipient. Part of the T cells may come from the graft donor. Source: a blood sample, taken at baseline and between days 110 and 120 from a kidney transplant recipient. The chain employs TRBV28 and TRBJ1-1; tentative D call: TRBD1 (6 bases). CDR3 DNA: TGTGCCAGCAGTTCGTGGACAGACGAGTACACTGAAGCTTTCTTT. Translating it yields CASSSWTDEYTEAFF. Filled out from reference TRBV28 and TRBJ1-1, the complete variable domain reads DVKVTQSSRYLVKRTGEKVFLECVQDMDHENMFWYRQDPGLGLRLIYFSYDVKMKEKGDIPEGYSVSREKKERFSLILESASTNQTSMYLCASSSWTDEYTEAFFGQGTRLTVV.